One sample yielded the 16 T cell receptor beta chains listed below, sequenced in a study of neurological immune-mediated disorders. TCRdb recomputed calls from the 5' RACE reads with MiXCR, one row per CDR3 protein. The sample holds about 40,000 distinct CDR3 sequences, about 2.5% seen once. Sample: PBMCs. All receptors derive from a man aged 50 or older with multiple sclerosis.

This clonotype was counted many times. The chain has TRBV28 and TRBJ2-3; 7 positions agree with TRBD2. Germline CDR1 MDHEN, CDR2 SYDVKM. The CDR3 consists of 16 residues. Unmatched junction bases numbered 10, after V lost 5 bases and J lost 2 bases. CDR3 DNA sequence: TGTGCCAGCAGTGTCGCTGGGGGGGAATACACAGATACGCAGTATTTT. This sequence encodes CASSVAGGEYTDTQYF.

This clonotype was recorded at least ten times. V and J are TRBV28 and TRBJ1-2; D is undetermined. The CDR3 has 15 amino acids. Trimming removed 5 bases from V and 0 bases from J, with 13 bases in between. CDR1 and CDR2 (germline): MDHEN, SYDVKM. Written as DNA, the CDR3 is TGTGCCAGCAGTCTGCGCATGATCGCTAACTATGGCTACACCTTC. Its protein product is CASSLRMIANYGYTF.

There are many counts of this clonotype. The chain uses TRBV20-1 and TRBJ1-5; 7 nucleotides align to TRBD1. The CDR3 covers 14 residues. The germline V gene has CDR1 DFQATT and CDR2 SNEGSKA (reference sequence). Trimming cost V 0 bases and J 7 bases; bases outside gene matches: 6. The CDR3 loop reads CSARDEGAGQPQHF. The CDR3 nucleotides read TGCAGTGCTAGAGACGAGGGGGCGGGCCAGCCCCAGCATTTT.

This clonotype was counted ten times or more. The chain links TRBV5-6 to TRBJ2-1, with no clear D. CDR3 length: 15 amino acids. Trimming took 4 bases from V and 0 from J, leaving 11 bases between them. The V gene's germline CDR1 is SGHDT and CDR2 YYEEEE. In DNA form, the CDR3 reads TGTGCCAGCAGCCCCCAGTGGAGCTCCTACAATGAGCAGTTCTTC. The encoded protein is CASSPQWSSYNEQFF.

There are many counts of this clonotype. This chain links TRBV20-1 with TRBJ1-5; D possibly corresponds to TRBD1 (5 bases). The germline gives CDR1 DFQATT, CDR2 SNEGSKA (reference sequence). The CDR3 sequence is 16 residues long. Trimming took off 0 bases at V and 6 bases at J, with 18 bases between the two ends. CDR3 residues: CSARESGSIQGQPQHF. Here the CDR3 DNA reads TGCAGTGCTAGAGAGTCAGGGAGCATCCAGGGTCAGCCCCAGCATTTT.

Many counts were recorded for this clonotype. The chain has TRBV12-3 or TRBV12-4 and TRBJ1-4, with unresolved D. CDR3 length: 14 residues. V was pared by 5 bases and J by 8 bases, with 15 bases between. The CDR3 here is CASSTRRKGEKLFF. The CDR3 DNA reads as TGTGCCAGCAGTACCAGGAGAAAGGGCGAAAAACTGTTTTTT.

This clonotype was recorded many times. The V and J genes are TRBV20-1 and TRBJ1-4; 9 nucleotides align to TRBD1. The germline V gene encodes CDR1 DFQATT and CDR2 SNEGSKA (reference sequence). This CDR3 has 15 residues. V was pared by 0 bases and J by 8 bases, with 7 bases of the junction left unmatched. DNA of the CDR3: TGCAGTGCTAGAGACGGGACAGGGTTAGGAGAAAAACTGTTTTTT. Its protein product is CSARDGTGLGEKLFF.

In this sample, this clonotype turned up many times. This chain links TRBV6-2 or TRBV6-3 with TRBJ2-7; D is undetermined. V dropped 7 bases and J dropped 7 bases, with 14 bases sitting between them. CDR1 and CDR2 (germline): MNHEY, SVGEGT. This CDR3 spans 12 amino acids. In DNA form, the CDR3 reads TGTGCCAGCACGGAATCTAGAAGGGAGCAGTACTTC. This encodes CASTESRREQYF.

Only a few counts were recorded for this clonotype. The chain couples TRBV20-1 to TRBJ2-5, with 12 bases identical to TRBD2. Germline trimming cut 0 bases from V and 2 bases from J; bases unmatched to any gene: 7. The CDR3 contains 17 residues. The germline gives CDR1 DFQATT, CDR2 SNEGSKA (reference sequence). The CDR3: CSARDRLAGGRQETQYF. DNA for the CDR3: TGCAGTGCTAGAGATAGGCTAGCGGGGGGGCGACAAGAGACCCAGTACTTC.

This clonotype was seen at least ten times. The J gene is TRBJ1-1, the V gene TRBV2, with D tentatively TRBD1 (5 bases). CDR3 size: 15 residues. V was shortened by 7 bases and J by 5 bases, with 20 bases between the two germline ends. Germline CDR1 is SNHLY and CDR2 is FYNNEI. This CDR3 reads CASTPWDGSGTEAFF. The DNA for the CDR3 is TGTGCCAGCACTCCCTGGGACGGTAGCGGGACTGAAGCTTTCTTT.

This clonotype showed up many times. The rearrangement joins TRBV6-5 to TRBJ2-6, with 7 bases identical to TRBD1. CDR3 length: 19 residues. The J segment lost 0 bases and the V segment lost 2 bases, leaving 10 bases of the junction unmatched. Germline lookup yields CDR1 MNHEY and CDR2 SVGAGI. The CDR3, as DNA: TGTGCCAGCAGTTACCTAGACAGGGCGTCCCACTCTGGGGCCAACGTCCTGACTTTC. This sequence encodes CASSYLDRASHSGANVLTF.

This clonotype was counted at least ten times. The rearrangement joins TRBV4-1 to TRBJ2-7, with TRBD2 identical over 8 bases. This CDR3 has 14 residues. J was trimmed by 3 bases and V by 1 base; bases with no gene match: 2. Germline V gene sequence: CDR1 MGHRA, CDR2 YSYEKL. The CDR3 sequence is CASSQVGGDYEQYF. CDR3 coding DNA: TGCGCCAGCAGCCAAGTCGGGGGGGACTACGAGCAGTACTTC.

This clonotype was detected many times. The chain carries TRBV12-3 or TRBV12-4 and TRBJ2-1; 12 nucleotides match TRBD1. The CDR3 has 16 amino acids. After removal of 5 bases from V and 8 bases from J, the junction contained 10 bases not matched to a gene. The CDR3 nucleotides are TGTGCCAGCAGTCCCCGGGACAGGGGGCTTAGGGATGAGCAGTTCTTC. Its translation is CASSPRDRGLRDEQFF.

There are many counts of this clonotype. This chain joins TRBV28 and TRBJ2-3, with TRBD2 identical over 10 bases. Germline trimming cut 6 bases from V and 2 bases from J; bases unmatched to any gene: 5. The CDR3 spans 15 residues. Per the germline V gene, CDR1 is MDHEN and CDR2 is SYDVKM. The CDR3, as DNA: TGTGCCAGCAGCTTCACTAGCGGGGCCACAGATACGCAGTATTTT. This codes for CASSFTSGATDTQYF.

This clonotype was recorded at least ten times. The chain links TRBV20-1 to TRBJ2-1, with 12 bases that match TRBD2. The germline CDR1 and CDR2 sequences are DFQATT and SNEGSKA (reference sequence). The V and J ends lost 7 bases and 7 bases, in that order; junction bases with no gene match: 8. This CDR3 has 14 residues. CDR3 nucleotide sequence: TGCAGTGTCTCTAGCGGGGGGGCCGGTAATGAGCAGTTCTTC. It yields the protein CSVSSGGAGNEQFF.

This clonotype was seen many times. The CDR3 spells CASSASDSPLHF. The DNA for the CDR3 is TGTGCCAGCAGCGCGTCGGATTCACCCCTCCACTTT. This chain links TRBV12-3 or TRBV12-4 with TRBJ1-6; D is ambiguous. V was shortened by 6 bases and J by 8 bases, with 8 bases between the two germline ends. The CDR3 covers 12 residues.